Below are 27 T cell receptor beta chains sequenced from a single sample in a study of CD8+CD57+ T cells in acquired aplastic anemia (dated by TCRdb to about 2018). Reads for this sample came from an Illumina HiSeq 2000. Genomic DNA served as template for TCR beta VDJ combination and CDR3 sequence profiling. TCRdb took the public reads, trimmed them with fastp at Q25, ran MiXCR for clone calling and kept in-frame beta chains. Records with the same CDR3 protein are collapsed into one entry carrying the most frequent genes and DNA. The sample includes about 210,000 distinct CDR3 sequences, with approximately 60% observed a single time. Of the sample, around 28% falls within the top ten clones. Sequenced material: sorted CD4+, CD8+, or CD8+CD57+ T cells (not recorded which) from PBMCs. All receptors come from a human donor in good health.

This clonotype was observed many times. CDR3 in DNA: TGTGCCAGCAGCTCGGGCAGCCCGACCTACAATGAGCAGTTCTTC. Protein: CASSSGSPTYNEQFF. V is TRBV7-9 and J is TRBJ2-1; no definite D call. Germline CDR1 reads SEHNR; CDR2 reads FQNEAQ (reference sequence). The CDR3 length is 15 residues. With 4 bases removed from V and 2 bases from J, the gap between germline ends came to 12 bases.

The J gene is TRBJ2-5, the V gene TRBV10-3, with 10 bases identical to TRBD2. V was clipped by 3 bases and J by 5 bases; unmatched bases: 12. Germline V gene sequence: CDR1 ENHRY, CDR2 SYGVKD. The CDR3 runs to 17 residues. As DNA, the CDR3 is TGTGCCATCAGTGAAAGGGGACTAGCGAAAGGCGGGGAGACCCAGTACTTC. This codes for CAISERGLAKGGETQYF.

This chain uses TRBV9 with TRBJ1-2, with 7 nucleotides matching TRBD1. The germline gives CDR1 SGDLS, CDR2 YYNGEE. CDR3 size: 15 residues. The V segment lost 3 bases and the J segment 6 bases; nucleotides outside the gene matches: 11. This CDR3 is CASSEKPGQLNGYTF. The CDR3 coding sequence is TGTGCCAGCAGCGAGAAGCCGGGACAGCTCAATGGCTACACCTTC.

In this sample, this clonotype turned up many times. The V and J genes are TRBV6-6 and TRBJ1-5; no clear D. Germline lookup yields CDR1 MNHNY and CDR2 SVGAGI (reference sequence). Trimming left V 8 bases short and J 0 bases short, with 8 bases between. The CDR3 covers 13 residues. The chain's CDR3 is CASRGNSNQPQHF. The CDR3 DNA sequence: TGTGCCAGCCGCGGGAATAGCAATCAGCCCCAGCATTTT.

This clonotype was seen ten or more times. This sequence joins TRBV9 and TRBJ2-1; D gene uncertain. Germline CDR1 and CDR2: SGDLS and YYNGEE. This CDR3 region has 16 residues. Trimming removed 2 bases from V and 0 bases from J, with 12 bases in between. DNA of the CDR3: TGTGCCAGCAGCGTGAGGTGGACGAGCTCCTACAATGAGCAGTTCTTC. Its protein product is CASSVRWTSSYNEQFF.

The chain has TRBV19 and TRBJ1-1; D ambiguous. The V end was cut by 7 bases, the J end by 11 bases, with 14 bases between. Germline loops: CDR1 LNHDA, CDR2 SQIVND (reference sequence). The CDR3 consists of 11 residues. Written as DNA, the CDR3 is TGTGCCAGTACCTGGGCCCTGGGGGCTTTCTTT. Its translation is CASTWALGAFF.

This clonotype has at least ten counts. This chain's CDR3 is CAIRLGTADNSPLHF. Here the CDR3 DNA reads TGTGCCATCAGGCTCGGGACCGCTGATAATTCACCCCTCCACTTT. V gene TRBV10-3 combines with J gene TRBJ1-6; D may be TRBD1 (5 bases). Trimming took off 6 bases at V and 5 bases at J, with 14 bases between the two ends. This CDR3 is built from 15 residues. Germline-derived CDR1 and CDR2 are ENHRY and SYGVKD.

V and J are TRBV7-2 and TRBJ1-5; D might be TRBD1 (5 bases). CDR3 length: 15 residues. Trimming left V 2 bases short and J 9 bases short, with 17 bases between. From germline, CDR1 is SGHTA and CDR2 FQGNSA. CDR3 amino acids: CASSLYPMGGGPQHF. The CDR3 DNA reads as TGTGCCAGCAGCTTATATCCAATGGGCGGGGGGCCCCAGCATTTT.

This clonotype was seen ten or more times. V is TRBV12-3 or TRBV12-4 and J is TRBJ1-5; D is unresolved. The germline V and J ends were trimmed by 1 base and 0 bases, with 13 bases remaining between them. The CDR3 has 17 amino acids. Here the CDR3 DNA reads TGTGCCAGCAGTTTAGTGGCAGGCGTTGATAGCAATCAGCCCCAGCATTTT. This codes for CASSLVAGVDSNQPQHF.

The V call is TRBV25-1, the J call TRBJ2-1; 9 nucleotides align to TRBD2. The germline CDR1 and CDR2 sequences are MGHDK and SYGVNS. After removal of 5 bases from V and 0 bases from J, the junction contained 5 bases not matched to a gene. The CDR3 consists of 16 residues. CDR3 DNA sequence: TGTGCCAGCAGTACACTAGCGGGTAGCTCCTACAATGAGCAGTTCTTC. Amino acid sequence: CASSTLAGSSYNEQFF.

The gene calls are TRBV20-1 and TRBJ2-7; the D gene is possibly TRBD1 (5 bases). V gave up 2 bases and J gave up 0 bases, with 14 bases separating them. Germline CDR1 reads DFQATT; CDR2 reads SNEGSKA (reference sequence). This CDR3 contains 15 residues. The CDR3 sequence is CSARPDSQNSYEQYF. CDR3 nucleotide sequence: TGCAGTGCTAGACCCGACAGCCAAAACTCCTACGAGCAGTACTTC.

This chain connects TRBV10-2 to TRBJ2-5, with 8 bases that match TRBD2. The V and J ends lost 3 bases and 5 bases, in that order; junction bases with no gene match: 8. The CDR3 has 15 residues. CDR1 and CDR2 from the germline V gene are WSHSY and SAAADI. CDR3 nucleotides: TGCGCCAGCAGTGATCCCCGGGGGGGCTCGGAGACCCAGTACTTC. Its protein product is CASSDPRGGSETQYF.

Note on this clonotype: The junction departs from germline at one end; a sequencing error may be responsible. The chain carries TRBV29-1 and TRBJ2-7, with 7 nucleotides matching TRBD1. Germline CDR1 reads SQVTM; CDR2 reads ANQGSEA. The CDR3 spans 12 residues. For the CDR3, the DNA is TGCAGCGTAGAAGACAGGGACCACGAGCAGTACTTC. This translates into CSVEDRDHEQYF.

The V gene is TRBV2, the J gene TRBJ2-3, with no clear D. The CDR3 is made up of 15 amino acids. V lost 5 bases, J lost 0 bases, and 12 bases lay in between. Germline V gene data show CDR1 as SNHLY and CDR2 as FYNNEI. Written as DNA, the CDR3 is TGTGCCAGCAGTTCGCTAACGACTAGCACAGATACGCAGTATTTT. It codes for CASSSLTTSTDTQYF.

The chain has TRBV12-1 and TRBJ1-5. TRBV12-1 is described as a pseudogene. The CDR3 runs to 17 residues. As DNA, the CDR3 is TGTGCCAGCAGCTCACTCGGGACTTCCAATAGCAATCAGCCCCAGCATTTT. As protein: CASSSLGTSNSNQPQHF.

This clonotype was observed a single time. This chain uses TRBV2 with TRBJ2-3; tentative D call: TRBD2 (5 bases). This CDR3 spans 17 amino acids. Trimming pared 6 bases from V and 8 bases from J, leaving 27 bases between. Germline-derived CDR1 and CDR2 are SNHLY and FYNNEI. CDR3 coding DNA: TGTGCCAGCAGCCATCGGACCAGCGGAGGAGAGTGGGGTACGCAGTATTTT. Translated: CASSHRTSGGEWGTQYF.

This sequence joins TRBV7-2 and TRBJ1-1; possibly TRBD1 for D (5 bases). The V gene's germline CDR1 is SGHTA and CDR2 FQGNSA. This CDR3 has 15 amino acids. Trimming left V 2 bases short and J 1 base short, with 11 bases between. As DNA, the CDR3 is TGTGCCAGCAGCTTAATATCGGGGGGGAACACTGAAGCTTTCTTT. Protein sequence: CASSLISGGNTEAFF.

This clonotype was recorded at least ten times. The chain uses TRBV5-1 and TRBJ2-7; D not resolved. The CDR3 is 11 residues long. Trimming took 2 bases from V and 5 from J, leaving 5 bases between them. Germline V gene sequence: CDR1 SGHRS, CDR2 YFSETQ. The CDR3, as DNA: TGCGCCAGCAGCTTCCGGGACGAGCAGTACTTC. This codes for CASSFRDEQYF.

This chain joins TRBV7-6 and TRBJ1-2, with D hard to call. The CDR3 extends over 15 amino acids. Trimming took off 5 bases at V and 7 bases at J, with 20 bases between the two ends. Germline loops: CDR1 SGHVS, CDR2 FNYEAQ. The DNA of the CDR3 is TGTGCCAGCAGCCCATCCGCGGCGGCGGGCAGTGGCTACACCTTC. This sequence encodes CASSPSAAAGSGYTF.

This clonotype was seen at least ten times. V and J are TRBV7-8 and TRBJ2-1; D is unclear. Per the germline V gene, CDR1 is SGHVS and CDR2 is FQNEAQ. The CDR3 length is 13 residues. Trimming cost V 7 bases and J 0 bases, with 7 bases left between them. This CDR3 is CASTTFSYNEQFF. In DNA form, the CDR3 reads TGTGCCAGCACCACTTTCTCCTACAATGAGCAGTTCTTC.

This chain links TRBV7-9 with TRBJ1-2; TRBD1 aligns across 7 bases. The CDR3 spans 14 residues. V was clipped by 4 bases and J by 8 bases; unmatched bases: 10. Germline CDR1 and CDR2: SEHNR and FQNEAQ (reference sequence). CDR3 residues: CASSYLGGSKGYTF. DNA for the CDR3: TGTGCCAGCAGCTACCTAGGGGGCTCTAAGGGCTACACCTTC.

This clonotype appeared many times. This sequence joins TRBV20-1 and TRBJ2-7, with D perhaps assigned TRBD1 or TRBD2 (5 bases each). CDR3 length: 15 residues. The V end lost 5 bases, the J end lost 2 bases, and 19 bases lay between the germline ends. Germline lookup yields CDR1 DFQATT and CDR2 SNEGSKA (reference sequence). CDR3: CSAPQGWGSAYEQYF. DNA for the CDR3: TGCAGTGCTCCCCAAGGGTGGGGGTCAGCCTACGAGCAGTACTTC.

This rearrangement joins TRBV9 to TRBJ1-1, with 11 bases aligning to TRBD1. J lost 6 bases, V lost 0 bases, and 7 bases had no gene match. The CDR3 is 16 residues long. The germline V gene has CDR1 SGDLS and CDR2 YYNGEE. The CDR3 DNA is TGTGCCAGCAGCGTAGCGGACAGGGGGCAGCGTTCTGAAGCTTTCTTT. Amino acids: CASSVADRGQRSEAFF. The whole variable domain, remainder taken from reference TRBV9 and TRBJ1-1, is DSGVTQTPKHLITATGQRVTLRCSPRSGDLSVYWYQQSLDQGLQFLIQYYNGEERAKGNILERFSAQQFPDLHSELNLSSLELGDSALYFCASSVADRGQRSEAFFGQGTRLTVV.

By its share, this clonotype is medium-sized (0.01 to 0.1%). The chain joins TRBV5-8 to TRBJ2-7; the match to TRBD1 covers 7 bases. The CDR3 contains 13 residues. J lost 3 bases, V lost 4 bases, and 4 bases had no gene match. Germline V gene data show CDR1 as SGHTS and CDR2 as YDEGEE. The CDR3 reads CASSVRGLYEQYF. The CDR3 DNA follows: TGTGCCAGCAGCGTTAGGGGGCTCTACGAGCAGTACTTC. Supplemented by reference TRBV5-8 and TRBJ2-7, the full variable domain reads EAGVTQSPTHLIKTRGQQATLRCSPISGHTSVYWYQQALGLGLQFLLWYDEGEERNRGNFPPRFSGRQFPNYSSELNVNALELEDSALYLCASSVRGLYEQYFGPGTRLTVT.

This clonotype has a count of ten or more. The chain carries TRBV7-9 and TRBJ2-2; 11 bases match TRBD2. J lost 4 bases, V lost 1 base, and 2 bases had no gene match. Germline V gene data show CDR1 as SEHNR and CDR2 as FQNEAQ (reference sequence). This CDR3 has 16 amino acids. CDR3 bases: TGTGCCAGCAGCTTAGATGGGACTAGCGGCACCGGGGAGCTGTTTTTT. The encoded protein is CASSLDGTSGTGELFF.

The rearrangement joins TRBV19 to TRBJ2-2; tentatively, D is TRBD2 (6 bases). Trimming removed 1 base from V and 3 bases from J, with 12 bases in between. The CDR3 loop spans 16 amino acids. Looked up from germline, CDR1 is LNHDA and CDR2 is SQIVND (reference sequence). CDR3 coding DNA: TGTGCCAGTAGTATAGTCCGGGGGACGGACACCGGGGAGCTGTTTTTT. Translating it yields CASSIVRGTDTGELFF.

The chain recombines TRBV7-2 with TRBJ2-1, with a tentative D call TRBD2 (6 bases). Trimming took off 4 bases at V and 5 bases at J, with 15 bases between the two ends. The CDR3 totals 15 residues. The germline V gene encodes CDR1 SGHTA and CDR2 FQGNSA. CDR3 DNA: TGTGCCAGCAGCTCCAGATGGGGGGAACACAATGAGCAGTTCTTC. It is translated as CASSSRWGEHNEQFF.